What follows are 19 T cell receptor beta chains derived from one specimen sequenced in a study of T cells after posttransplantation cyclophosphamide. Profiled with immunoSEQ multiplex PCR; TCRdb holds only in-frame clones, not every one. Of more than 50,000 clones in the sample, 86% are singletons; the top ten hold 2.5% to 3%. The sample taken for sequencing was PBMCs. These TCRs come from a man aged 30-40 years with a blood cancer, CMV-positive, and with a related stem cell donor.

The V call is TRBV6-1, the J call TRBJ1-1, with a tentative D call TRBD1 (6 bases). Trimming removed 5 bases from V and 8 bases from J, with 9 bases in between. The CDR3 contains 11 residues. Germline CDR1 is MNHNS and CDR2 is SASEGT. CDR3: CASSLGTEAFF. The CDR3 nucleotides read TGTGCCAGCAGTCTCGGGACAGAAGCTTTCTTT.

V is TRBV5-6 and J is TRBJ2-7; 9 bases match TRBD1. This CDR3 has 14 amino acids. Unmatched junction bases numbered 6, after V lost 4 bases and J lost 4 bases. The germline V gene encodes CDR1 SGHDT and CDR2 YYEEEE. The CDR3 coding sequence is TGTGCCAGCAGCCTCACAGGGGGCATATACGAGCAGTACTTC. Translating gives CASSLTGGIYEQYF.

The gene calls are TRBV29-1 and TRBJ1-2; 8 bases agree with TRBD1. J lost 3 bases, V lost 5 bases, and 11 bases had no gene match. This CDR3 has 15 amino acids. Germline loops: CDR1 SQVTM, CDR2 ANQGSEA. The CDR3 coding sequence is TGCAGCGTTTTGGGCAGGGACAGGATTCACTATGGCTACACCTTC. Translating gives CSVLGRDRIHYGYTF.

The chain joins TRBV15 to TRBJ2-7, with a possible D match to TRBD1 (5 bases). There are 14 residues in the CDR3. Germline assignment: CDR1 LNHNV and CDR2 YYDKDF (reference sequence). With 0 bases removed from V and 7 bases from J, the gap between germline ends came to 13 bases. In DNA, the CDR3 is TGTGCCACCAGCAGAGATAGGGGCCCTGTTGAGCAGTACTTC. Protein: CATSRDRGPVEQYF.

This clone was observed a few times. The V gene is TRBV2, the J gene TRBJ2-5; 7 nucleotides align to TRBD1. V gave up 5 bases and J gave up 2 bases; unmatched junction bases: 5. In germline, CDR1 is SNHLY, CDR2 FYNNEI. The CDR3 spans 14 residues. CDR3 DNA sequence: TGTGCCAGCAGTCCCAGGACAGGTCAAGAGACCCAGTACTTC. Residues: CASSPRTGQETQYF.

The rearrangement joins TRBV29-1 to TRBJ2-5; weak D call: TRBD2 (5 bases). Germline assignment: CDR1 SQVTM and CDR2 ANQGSEA. The CDR3 runs to 13 residues. V lost 3 bases to trimming and J lost 4 bases, with 12 bases between them. DNA for the CDR3: TGCAGCGTTGACCCGGGGAGTCGAGAGACCCAGTACTTC. This translates into CSVDPGSRETQYF.

The chain employs TRBV9 and TRBJ2-3; 10 positions agree with TRBD1. V was clipped by 2 bases and J by 3 bases; unmatched bases: 3. The CDR3 loop spans 15 amino acids. Germline CDR1 is SGDLS and CDR2 is YYNGEE. CDR3 sequence: CASSVTGGMTDTQYF. The CDR3 region has the DNA TGTGCCAGCAGCGTGACAGGGGGCATGACAGATACGCAGTATTTT.

This clone was counted a few times. The CDR3 protein is CASSSISASGRRNEQFF. DNA of the CDR3: TGTGCCAGCAGCTCCATTTCGGCTAGCGGGAGAAGGAATGAGCAGTTCTTC. V usage is TRBV11-2 and J usage is TRBJ2-1, with 10 bases lining up with TRBD2. Germline V gene data show CDR1 as SGHAT and CDR2 as FQNNGV. V lost 4 bases to trimming and J lost 7 bases; unmatched junction nucleotides: 13. This CDR3 is built from 17 residues.

The J gene is TRBJ1-5, the V gene TRBV28; D is perhaps TRBD1 (5 bases). V lost 2 bases to trimming and J lost 2 bases, with 10 bases between them. The V gene's germline CDR1 is MDHEN and CDR2 SYDVKM. CDR3 size: 15 residues. CDR3 sequence (DNA): TGTGCCAGCAGTTTACGGGGGTGGGGCAATCAGCCCCAGCATTTT. It specifies CASSLRGWGNQPQHF.

This chain connects TRBV11-3 to TRBJ2-7; D unresolved. CDR3 length: 11 amino acids. With 8 bases removed from V and 5 bases from J, the gap between germline ends came to 10 bases. The V gene's germline CDR1 is SGHNT and CDR2 YENEEA. This CDR3 is CASSSGHEQYF. In nucleotides, the CDR3 is TGTGCCAGCTCCAGTGGTCACGAGCAGTACTTC.

This clone was found a few times. The gene calls are TRBV2 and TRBJ1-5, with D perhaps matching TRBD1 (5 bases). Trimming left V 6 bases short and J 5 bases short, with 14 bases between. CDR1 SNHLY and CDR2 FYNNEI come from the germline V gene. The CDR3 sequence is 14 residues long. The CDR3 coding sequence is TGTGCCAGCAGGGGCGACAGCATACATCAGCCCCAGCATTTT. It yields the protein CASRGDSIHQPQHF.

The V and J genes are TRBV11-2 and TRBJ2-2, with TRBD1 matching over 8 bases. CDR3 length: 15 residues. Per germline, CDR1 SGHAT and CDR2 FQNNGV. Trimming took 5 bases from V and 5 from J; bases not matched to a gene: 7. The DNA of the CDR3 is TGTGCCAGCAGCAGAACAGGGGGTCAAACCGGGGAGCTGTTTTTT. This gives the protein CASSRTGGQTGELFF.

This chain uses TRBV6-1 with TRBJ2-3, with TRBD2 identical over 8 bases. Per the germline V gene, CDR1 is MNHNS and CDR2 is SASEGT. J gave up 0 bases and V 0 bases, and 8 bases lay outside the gene matches. The CDR3 spans 18 residues. The DNA of the CDR3 is TGTGCCAGCAGTGAAGCGATTTCTAGCGGGTTTAGCACAGATACGCAGTATTTT. Amino acids: CASSEAISSGFSTDTQYF.

The V gene is TRBV28, the J gene TRBJ1-1; 9 bases are shared with TRBD1. Trimming took 5 bases from V and 0 from J; bases not matched to a gene: 4. CDR3 size: 15 residues. Germline CDR1 reads MDHEN; CDR2 reads SYDVKM. The DNA of the CDR3 is TGTGCCAGCAGTACAGGGGGCGGACTGAACACTGAAGCTTTCTTT. Its protein is CASSTGGGLNTEAFF.

The gene calls are TRBV2 and TRBJ2-1; 14 bases agree with TRBD2. The CDR3 sequence is 15 residues long. Trimming took 6 bases from V and 7 from J; bases not matched to a gene: 5. Germline V gives CDR1 SNHLY, CDR2 FYNNEI. In DNA form, the CDR3 reads TGTGCCAGCAGCCCGACTAGCGGGAGGGGTAATGAGCAGTTCTTC. The encoded protein is CASSPTSGRGNEQFF.

CDR3 loop: CASSLGDRVSYEQYF. CDR3 DNA sequence: TGTGCCAGCAGTCTCGGGGACAGGGTTTCCTACGAGCAGTACTTC. This chain links TRBV27 with TRBJ2-7; 9 nucleotides line up with TRBD1. The CDR3 extends over 15 amino acids. Germline values: CDR1 MNHEY, CDR2 SMNVEV (reference sequence). V shed 5 bases, J shed 1 base, and the junction held 6 bases outside the gene matches.

The V gene is TRBV7-9, the J gene TRBJ2-7; 7 bases are a match to TRBD1. V was clipped by 4 bases and J by 7 bases; unmatched bases: 10. The CDR3 consists of 14 residues. The germline V gene encodes CDR1 SEHNR and CDR2 FQNEAQ (reference sequence). The CDR3 reads CASSYQGVGTEQYF. The CDR3 coding sequence is TGTGCCAGCAGCTACCAGGGGGTAGGTACGGAGCAGTACTTC.

This sequence joins TRBV18 and TRBJ1-4, with D uncertain. Germline lookup yields CDR1 KGHSH and CDR2 LQKENI. V shed 1 base and J shed 5 bases, with 11 bases lying between them. CDR3 length: 15 amino acids. In DNA, the CDR3 is TGTGCCAGCTCACCACGGCAAATCACCAATGAAAAACTGTTTTTT. It yields the protein CASSPRQITNEKLFF.

For the CDR3, the DNA is TGTGCCAGCAGTTTAATGGGAGGCAATGAGCAGTTCTTC. Its protein product is CASSLMGGNEQFF. The chain employs TRBV28 and TRBJ2-1, with D maybe TRBD2 (6 bases). Deletions cut 2 bases from V and 6 bases from J, with 8 bases between. Looked up from germline, CDR1 is MDHEN and CDR2 is SYDVKM. The CDR3 spans 13 residues. The full variable domain, its missing parts supplied by reference TRBV28 and TRBJ2-1, is DVKVTQSSRYLVKRTGEKVFLECVQDMDHENMFWYRQDPGLGLRLIYFSYDVKMKEKGDIPEGYSVSREKKERFSLILESASTNQTSMYLCASSLMGGNEQFFGPGTRLTVL.